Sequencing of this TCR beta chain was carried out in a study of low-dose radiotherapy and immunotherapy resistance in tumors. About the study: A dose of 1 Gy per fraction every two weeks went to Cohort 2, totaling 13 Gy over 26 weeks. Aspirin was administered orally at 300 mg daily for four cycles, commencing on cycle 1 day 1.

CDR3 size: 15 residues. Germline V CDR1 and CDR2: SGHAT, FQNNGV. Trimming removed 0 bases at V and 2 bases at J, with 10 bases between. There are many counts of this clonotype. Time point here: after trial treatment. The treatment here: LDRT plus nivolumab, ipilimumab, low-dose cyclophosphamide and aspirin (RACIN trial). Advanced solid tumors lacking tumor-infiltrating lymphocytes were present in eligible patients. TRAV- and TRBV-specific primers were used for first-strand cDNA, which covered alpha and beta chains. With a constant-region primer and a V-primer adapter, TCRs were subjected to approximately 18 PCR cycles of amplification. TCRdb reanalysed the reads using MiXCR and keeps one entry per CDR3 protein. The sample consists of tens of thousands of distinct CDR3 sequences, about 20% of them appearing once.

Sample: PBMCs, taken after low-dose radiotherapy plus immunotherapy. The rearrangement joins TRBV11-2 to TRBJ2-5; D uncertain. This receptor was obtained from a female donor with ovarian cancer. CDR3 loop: CASSLESSRQETQYF. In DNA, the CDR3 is TGTGCCAGCAGCTTAGAATCCAGTAGGCAAGAGACCCAGTACTTC.